One and the same sample provided the 20 T cell receptor beta chains below, sequenced in a study of shared clonotypes between healthy human individuals. CD45RO-negative, CCR7-selected cells formed the naive CD8 fraction, which excluded terminally differentiated effector memory CD45RA+ cells. The protocol was immunoSEQ multiplex PCR, while the TCRdb copy is restricted to in-frame clones and leaves out a portion. The data show 2 million to 2.5 million clones, roughly 94% seen once. Input material: naive CD8+ T cells sorted from blood. All receptors come from a man between 18 and 29 years old in good health.

The chain joins TRBV7-9 to TRBJ2-4; D is unresolved. V was trimmed by 5 bases and J by 0 bases, leaving 8 bases between them. The germline gives CDR1 SEHNR, CDR2 FQNEAQ (reference sequence). The CDR3 is 14 residues long. Here the CDR3 reads CASSPRLAKNIQYF. CDR3 nucleotides: TGTGCCAGCAGCCCCAGATTAGCCAAAAACATTCAGTACTTC.

The chain joins TRBV19 to TRBJ1-1; D remains unclear. Germline assignment: CDR1 LNHDA and CDR2 SQIVND (reference sequence). This CDR3 spans 14 amino acids. Trimming removed 3 bases from V and 6 bases from J, with 14 bases in between. Here the CDR3 DNA reads TGTGCCAGTAGTATCCTTGCGGGGATCGCTGAAGCTTTCTTT. Protein: CASSILAGIAEAFF.

The rearrangement uses TRBV5-1 and TRBJ2-7; no definite D call. The CDR3 loop spans 14 amino acids. Trimming left V 5 bases short and J 4 bases short, with 16 bases between. Germline-derived CDR1 and CDR2 are SGHRS and YFSETQ. The chain's CDR3 is CASSYSLVGYEQYF. DNA for the CDR3: TGCGCCAGCAGTTATTCCCTCGTGGGGTACGAGCAGTACTTC.

This chain links TRBV18 with TRBJ2-3; D gene uncertain. V was shortened by 5 bases and J by 2 bases, with 17 bases between the two germline ends. In germline, CDR1 is KGHSH, CDR2 LQKENI. CDR3 length equals 16 residues. The CDR3 loop reads CASSTPTDLLTDTQYF. The CDR3 DNA follows: TGTGCCAGCTCAACTCCCACTGACCTACTCACAGATACGCAGTATTTT.

On this clone itself: The sample holds other DNA sequences that translate to the same CDR3. V gene TRBV9 combines with J gene TRBJ1-1; 8 bases map to TRBD1. The CDR3 contains 15 residues. The V gene end was trimmed by 4 bases and the J gene end by 2 bases; junction bases not matched to a gene: 7. CDR1 SGDLS and CDR2 YYNGEE come from the germline V gene. The CDR3 DNA sequence: TGTGCCAGCAGCCTCTCTGGGACAGGAAACACTGAAGCTTTCTTT. It is translated as CASSLSGTGNTEAFF.

This chain connects TRBV9 to TRBJ1-3; D is possibly TRBD1 (6 bases). V lost 0 bases to trimming and J lost 1 base, with 20 bases between them. Germline V gene sequence: CDR1 SGDLS, CDR2 YYNGEE. CDR3 length equals 19 residues. CDR3 residues: CASSVGTESFILSGNTIYF. CDR3 sequence (DNA): TGTGCCAGCAGCGTAGGGACAGAAAGTTTTATCCTTTCTGGAAACACCATATATTTT. The whole variable domain, filled in from reference TRBV9 and TRBJ1-3, reads DSGVTQTPKHLITATGQRVTLRCSPRSGDLSVYWYQQSLDQGLQFLIQYYNGEERAKGNILERFSAQQFPDLHSELNLSSLELGDSALYFCASSVGTESFILSGNTIYFGEGSWLTVV.

The chain employs TRBV10-1 and TRBJ1-1; tentatively, D is TRBD1 (6 bases). The V and J ends lost 6 bases and 3 bases respectively, with 11 bases between them. The CDR3 has 13 residues. CDR1 and CDR2 from the germline V gene are WNHNN and SYGVQD (reference sequence). The CDR3 loop is CASSATGYTEAFF. The CDR3 region has the DNA TGCGCCAGCAGCGCTACAGGGTACACTGAAGCTTTCTTT.

CDR3 region: CASSQAQGAWEQYF. The CDR3 bases are TGCGCCAGCAGCCAAGCACAGGGGGCTTGGGAGCAGTACTTC. The rearrangement joins TRBV4-1 to TRBJ2-7; TRBD1 matches at 9 bases. The CDR3 loop spans 14 amino acids. CDR1 and CDR2 from the germline V gene are MGHRA and YSYEKL. The V and J ends lost 1 base and 7 bases, in that order; junction bases with no gene match: 5.

V is TRBV27 and J is TRBJ2-1; 7 bases map to TRBD2. Germline V lookup: CDR1 MNHEY, CDR2 SMNVEV (reference sequence). The CDR3 covers 15 residues. V dropped 8 bases and J dropped 0; count of bases not matched to a gene: 7. In DNA form, the CDR3 reads TGTGCCAGCTGCGAGCGGGGAAGCTCCTACAATGAGCAGTTCTTC. Protein sequence: CASCERGSSYNEQFF.

V and J are TRBV27 and TRBJ2-7, with a tentative D call TRBD2 (6 bases). CDR1 is MNHEY, CDR2 SMNVEV, per germline (reference sequence). The germline V and J ends were trimmed by 2 bases and 5 bases, with 13 bases remaining between them. The CDR3 sequence is 14 residues long. Here the CDR3 reads CASSLIGGVNEQYF. The CDR3 DNA follows: TGTGCCAGCAGTTTAATCGGGGGAGTGAACGAGCAGTACTTC.

CDR3 protein: CASSIDPGTSGSGNEQFF. The DNA of the CDR3 is TGTGCCAGTAGTATAGACCCCGGGACTAGCGGGAGTGGCAATGAGCAGTTCTTC. The chain uses TRBV19 and TRBJ2-1; the match to TRBD2 covers 14 bases. CDR1 is LNHDA and CDR2 is SQIVND in the germline V gene (reference sequence). Trimming took 0 bases from V and 6 from J; bases not matched to a gene: 7. The CDR3 loop spans 18 amino acids.

The rearrangement joins TRBV6-1 to TRBJ2-5; tentative D call: TRBD2 (5 bases). The length of the CDR3 is 15 residues. Trimming left V 6 bases short and J 1 base short, with 15 bases between. The germline V gene encodes CDR1 MNHNS and CDR2 SASEGT. This chain's CDR3 is CASSPPVDSQETQYF. CDR3 nucleotide sequence: TGTGCCAGCAGCCCCCCGGTGGACTCCCAAGAGACCCAGTACTTC.

This clone was observed a single time. The CDR3 nucleotides are TGCGCCAGCAGCCCCCGGGAACAGGGGATGGCCACTGAAGCTTTCTTT. Its protein product is CASSPREQGMATEAFF. V usage is TRBV4-1 and J usage is TRBJ1-1, with TRBD1 matching 7 bases. Germline V CDR1 and CDR2: MGHRA, YSYEKL. This CDR3 is built from 16 residues. After removal of 4 bases from V and 4 bases from J, the junction contained 12 bases not matched to a gene.

The chain couples TRBV7-6 to TRBJ2-7, with 10 bases identical to TRBD2. The ends lost 5 bases at V and 4 bases at J; junction bases unmatched: 2. The CDR3 runs 13 residues. Germline CDR1 SGHVS, CDR2 FNYEAQ. CDR3 loop: CASSETSGYEQYF. CDR3 sequence (DNA): TGTGCCAGCAGCGAGACTAGCGGGTACGAGCAGTACTTC.

The gene calls are TRBV7-6 and TRBJ2-2, with D hard to call. From germline, CDR1 is SGHVS and CDR2 FNYEAQ. V was shortened by 1 base and J by 7 bases, with 7 bases between the two germline ends. CDR3 length: 13 amino acids. The CDR3 spells CASSLEMYGELFF. CDR3 sequence (DNA): TGTGCCAGCAGCTTAGAAATGTACGGGGAGCTGTTTTTT.

This clone was observed a handful of times. The chain recombines TRBV11-2 with TRBJ1-6; unclear D gene. Between the trimmed V and J ends, which lost 0 bases and 13 bases, there was a span of 13 bases. There are 14 residues in the CDR3. Germline loops: CDR1 SGHAT, CDR2 FQNNGV. The CDR3 DNA is TGTGCCAGCAGCTTAGAGCACGGGGTGGGTCCCCTCCACTTT. Amino acid sequence: CASSLEHGVGPLHF.

The chain uses TRBV27 and TRBJ1-2, with D maybe TRBD1 (5 bases). The V end lost 0 bases, the J end lost 4 bases, and 12 bases lay between the germline ends. CDR1 and CDR2 from the germline V gene are MNHEY and SMNVEV (reference sequence). CDR3 length equals 15 residues. CDR3 amino acids: CASSLSGGKSYGYTF. The CDR3 region has the DNA TGTGCCAGCAGTTTATCCGGGGGTAAGAGCTATGGCTACACCTTC.

This clone turned up a few times. The chain joins TRBV5-1 to TRBJ2-7; weak D call: TRBD2 (6 bases). The CDR3 is 11 residues long. Germline CDR1 is SGHRS and CDR2 is YFSETQ. Trimming cost V 3 bases and J 5 bases, with 6 bases left between them. The CDR3 coding sequence is TGCGCCAGCAGCTGGGGGGACGAGCAGTACTTC. It encodes CASSWGDEQYF.

V is TRBV27 and J is TRBJ1-5; D is possibly TRBD1 (5 bases). Deletions cut 5 bases from V and 4 bases from J, with 15 bases between. Germline loops: CDR1 MNHEY, CDR2 SMNVEV (reference sequence). This CDR3 has 15 residues. The CDR3, as DNA: TGTGCCAGCAGTCCCGAGGGGTGGGCAAATCAGCCCCAGCATTTT. As protein: CASSPEGWANQPQHF.

The V call is TRBV29-1, the J call TRBJ2-2; 9 bases fit TRBD2. The CDR3 has 13 residues. Germline CDR1 reads SQVTM; CDR2 reads ANQGSEA. The CDR3, as DNA: TGCACCGTAGCGGGGGAGAACACCGGGGAGCTGTTTTTT. It yields the protein CTVAGENTGELFF.